The entry below gives a single TCR beta chain sequence along with its context. Its antigen is not known. Trimming removed 7 bases at V and 4 bases at J, with 10 bases between. Looked up from germline, CDR1 is MNHNS and CDR2 is SASEGT. The CDR3 consists of 13 residues. Measured with immunoSEQ multiplex PCR; TCRdb has only the in-frame clones, and not every one. Seen here are approximately 65,000 clones, 90% to 95% observed once, and the top ten hold roughly 8%. Time point indicated: cycle 4 day 1 (C4D1), after less than seven weeks of nivolumab. Relapses following autologous stem cell transplantation were seen in all patients, with brentuximab vedotin exposure varying. The sample comes from a study of PD-1 blockade in classical Hodgkin lymphoma. General study points: Before treatment, complete responders showed about the same diversity as newly diagnosed patients. Some patients started nivolumab under 1 year after ASCT, and they were excluded. According to reports, newly diagnosed patients had lower baseline TCR diversity than healthy donors, and relapsed/refractory patients had lower baseline TCR diversity still. With CD4+ cells, TCR diversity rose significantly by C4D1, but not with CD8+ cells.

Sequenced material: peripheral blood mononuclear cells (PBMCs), taken before the fourth cycle of nivolumab. The TCR originated in a human donor with classical Hodgkin lymphoma. The rearrangement links TRBV6-1 to TRBJ1-4; D call uncertain. The chain's CDR3 is CASMRSGNEKLFF. The CDR3 nucleotides read TGTGCCAGCATGCGGTCCGGTAATGAAAAACTGTTTTTT.